The clone carrying this T cell receptor beta chain has more than one count but fewer than ten. Antigen specificity is unknown. Deletions cut 6 bases from V and 2 bases from J, with 10 bases between. This CDR3 comprises 13 residues. The V gene's germline CDR1 is WSHSY and CDR2 SAAADI. These data come from a study of shared clonotypes between healthy human individuals. General study results and limits: A generally larger estimated richness was seen in naive subsets than in memory subsets.

Both CD45RO+ cells and CCR7-negative CD45RA+ TemRA cells were combined to make up CD8 memory. Only in-frame clones appear in the TCRdb table, and some are missing; sequencing was by immunoSEQ multiplex PCR. The profile shows about 110,000 clones, under 70% of them singletons. The specimen sequenced was memory CD8+ T cells sorted from blood. The subset is: CD45RO+ cells pooled with CCR7-negative TemRA cells. The sequence derives from a woman in her twenties or thirties in good health. The chain uses TRBV10-2 and TRBJ1-2, with a tentative D call TRBD1 (5 bases). The CDR3: CASRWDGNYGYTF. The CDR3 DNA follows: TGCGCCAGCAGATGGGACGGCAACTATGGCTACACCTTC.